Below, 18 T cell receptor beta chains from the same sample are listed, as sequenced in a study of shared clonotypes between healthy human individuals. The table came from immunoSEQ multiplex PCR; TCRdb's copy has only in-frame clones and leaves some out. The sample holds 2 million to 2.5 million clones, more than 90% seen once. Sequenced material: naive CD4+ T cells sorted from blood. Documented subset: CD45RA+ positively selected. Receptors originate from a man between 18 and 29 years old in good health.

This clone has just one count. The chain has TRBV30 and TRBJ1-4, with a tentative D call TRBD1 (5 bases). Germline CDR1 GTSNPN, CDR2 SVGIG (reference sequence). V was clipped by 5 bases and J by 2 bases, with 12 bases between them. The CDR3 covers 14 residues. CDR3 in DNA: TGTGCCTGGGCCGAGGGGTTCACTAATGAAAAACTGTTTTTT. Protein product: CAWAEGFTNEKLFF.

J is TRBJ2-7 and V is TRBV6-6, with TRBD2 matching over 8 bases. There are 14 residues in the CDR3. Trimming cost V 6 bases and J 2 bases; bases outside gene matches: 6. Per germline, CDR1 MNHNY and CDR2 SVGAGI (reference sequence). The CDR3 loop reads CASRLAGGTYEQYF. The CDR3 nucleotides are TGTGCCAGCAGATTGGCGGGAGGAACCTACGAGCAGTACTTC.

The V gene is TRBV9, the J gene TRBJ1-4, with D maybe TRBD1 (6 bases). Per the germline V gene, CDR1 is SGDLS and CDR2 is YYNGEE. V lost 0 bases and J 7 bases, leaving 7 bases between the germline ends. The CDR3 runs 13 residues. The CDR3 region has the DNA TGTGCCAGCAGCGTAGGGACAGTTGAAAAACTGTTTTTT. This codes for CASSVGTVEKLFF.

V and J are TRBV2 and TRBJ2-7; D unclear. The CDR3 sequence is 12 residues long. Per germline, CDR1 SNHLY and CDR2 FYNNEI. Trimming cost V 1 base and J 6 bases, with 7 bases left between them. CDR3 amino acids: CASSEELGEQYF. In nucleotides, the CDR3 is TGTGCCAGCAGTGAAGAGCTGGGCGAGCAGTACTTC. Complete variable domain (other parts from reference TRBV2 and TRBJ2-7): EPEVTQTPSHQVTQMGQEVILRCVPISNHLYFYWYRQILGQKVEFLVSFYNNEISEKSEIFDDQFSVERPDGSNFTLKIRSTKLEDSAMYFCASSEELGEQYFGPGTRLTVT.

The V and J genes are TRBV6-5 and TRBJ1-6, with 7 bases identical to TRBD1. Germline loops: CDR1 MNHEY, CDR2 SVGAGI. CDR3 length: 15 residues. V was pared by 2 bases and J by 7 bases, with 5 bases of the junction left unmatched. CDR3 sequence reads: CASSYAQGVNSPLHF. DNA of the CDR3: TGTGCCAGCAGTTACGCGCAGGGGGTCAATTCACCCCTCCACTTT.

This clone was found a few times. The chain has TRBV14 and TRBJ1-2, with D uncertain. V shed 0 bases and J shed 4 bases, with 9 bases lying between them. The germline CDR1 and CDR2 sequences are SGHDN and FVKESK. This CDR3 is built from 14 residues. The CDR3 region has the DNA TGTGCCAGCAGCCAAGATAGAGGTCGCTATGGCTACACCTTC. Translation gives CASSQDRGRYGYTF.

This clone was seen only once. The CDR3 nucleotides read TGTGCCATCAGTGTACAGGAGGGAGAGACCCAGTACTTC. It encodes CAISVQEGETQYF. This sequence joins TRBV10-3 and TRBJ2-5; TRBD2 is a possible D gene (6 bases). V dropped 4 bases and J dropped 4 bases, with 10 bases sitting between them. Per the germline V gene, CDR1 is ENHRY and CDR2 is SYGVKD. The CDR3 has 13 amino acids.

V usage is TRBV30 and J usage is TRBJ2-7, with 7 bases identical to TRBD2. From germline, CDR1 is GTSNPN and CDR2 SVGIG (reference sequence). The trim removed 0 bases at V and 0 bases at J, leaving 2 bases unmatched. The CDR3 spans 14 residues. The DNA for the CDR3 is TGTGCCTGGAGTGTAGCGGGACTCTCCTACGAGCAGTACTTC. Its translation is CAWSVAGLSYEQYF.

The CDR3 bases are TGTGCCAGCAGCCCTCACAGGGGCGCCGGGGCAGCTTTCTTT. It encodes CASSPHRGAGAAFF. The gene calls are TRBV11-2 and TRBJ1-1; 7 bases align to TRBD1. V lost 5 bases to trimming and J lost 10 bases; unmatched junction nucleotides: 13. The CDR3 is 14 residues long. Germline CDR1 is SGHAT and CDR2 is FQNNGV.

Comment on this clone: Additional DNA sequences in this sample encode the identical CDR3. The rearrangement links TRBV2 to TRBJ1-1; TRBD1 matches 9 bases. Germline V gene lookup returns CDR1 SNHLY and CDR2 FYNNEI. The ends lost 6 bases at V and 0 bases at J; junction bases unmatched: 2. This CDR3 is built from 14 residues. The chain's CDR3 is CASRDRGLNTEAFF. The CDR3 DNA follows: TGTGCCAGCAGGGACAGGGGTTTGAACACTGAAGCTTTCTTT.

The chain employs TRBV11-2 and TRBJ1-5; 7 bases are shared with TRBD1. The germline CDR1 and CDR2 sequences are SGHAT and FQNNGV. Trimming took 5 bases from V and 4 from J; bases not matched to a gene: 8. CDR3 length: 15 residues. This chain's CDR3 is CASSPTTGWNQPQHF. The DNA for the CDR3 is TGTGCCAGCAGCCCCACGACAGGGTGGAATCAGCCCCAGCATTTT.

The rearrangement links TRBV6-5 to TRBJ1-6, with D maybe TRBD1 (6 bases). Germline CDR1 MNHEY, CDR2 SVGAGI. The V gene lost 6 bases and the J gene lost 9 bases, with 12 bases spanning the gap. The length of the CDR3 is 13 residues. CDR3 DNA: TGTGCCAGCAGACCCCCAGGGGTTTCACCCCTCCACTTT. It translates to CASRPPGVSPLHF.

CDR3 amino acids: CASSLSGSGDTQYF. The CDR3 DNA follows: TGTGCCAGCAGTTTAAGCGGGAGCGGAGATACGCAGTATTTT. The chain combines TRBV28 with TRBJ2-3; TRBD2 aligns across 8 bases. V was clipped by 2 bases and J by 5 bases; unmatched bases: 3. Germline V gene lookup returns CDR1 MDHEN and CDR2 SYDVKM. CDR3 length: 14 residues.

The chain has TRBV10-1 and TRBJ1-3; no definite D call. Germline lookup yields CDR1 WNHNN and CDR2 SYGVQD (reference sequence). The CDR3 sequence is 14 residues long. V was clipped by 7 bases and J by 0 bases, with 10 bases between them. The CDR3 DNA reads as TGCGCCAGCAACCCTCCAGTCTCTGGAAACACCATATATTTT. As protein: CASNPPVSGNTIYF.

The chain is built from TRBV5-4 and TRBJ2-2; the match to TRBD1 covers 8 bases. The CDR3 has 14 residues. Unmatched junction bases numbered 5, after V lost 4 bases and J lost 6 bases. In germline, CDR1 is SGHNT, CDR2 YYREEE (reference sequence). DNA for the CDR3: TGTGCCAGCAGCCTTCAGGGGGCCGCCGGGGAGCTGTTTTTT. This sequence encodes CASSLQGAAGELFF.

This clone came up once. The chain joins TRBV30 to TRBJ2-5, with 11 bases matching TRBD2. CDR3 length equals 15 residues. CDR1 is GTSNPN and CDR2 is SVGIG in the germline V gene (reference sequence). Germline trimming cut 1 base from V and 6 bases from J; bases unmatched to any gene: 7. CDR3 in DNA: TGTGCCTGGAGTGGCGGGCTAGCGGGGGGTCAGACCCAGTACTTC. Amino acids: CAWSGGLAGGQTQYF.

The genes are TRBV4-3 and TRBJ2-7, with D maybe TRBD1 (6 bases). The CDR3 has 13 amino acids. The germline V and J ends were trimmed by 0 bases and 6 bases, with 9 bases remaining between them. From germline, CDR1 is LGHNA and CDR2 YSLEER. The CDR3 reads CASSQDWGLEQYF. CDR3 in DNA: TGCGCCAGCAGCCAAGATTGGGGGCTCGAGCAGTACTTC.

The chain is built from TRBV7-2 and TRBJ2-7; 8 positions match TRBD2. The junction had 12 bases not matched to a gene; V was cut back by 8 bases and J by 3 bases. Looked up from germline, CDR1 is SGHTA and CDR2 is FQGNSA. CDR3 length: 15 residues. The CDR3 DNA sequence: TGTGCCAGCCAACCAAGAGTGGCGGGAGGCTACGAGCAGTACTTC. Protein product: CASQPRVAGGYEQYF.